The 15 T cell receptor beta chains in this list originate from one sample, sequenced in a study of beta chain features in type 1 diabetes. Sequenced material consisted of expressed TCRB transcripts (all of the isolated RNA was reverse transcribed). The assay was immunoSEQ multiplex PCR, and TCRdb's table has in-frame clones only and misses some. The table has about 930,000 clones, roughly 15% seen once. Sequencing was performed on naive CD4+ T cells from blood. The receptors shown here come from a young woman in good health.

V usage is TRBV18 and J usage is TRBJ2-6, with D unclear. Per germline, CDR1 KGHSH and CDR2 LQKENI. The CDR3 covers 14 residues. V was trimmed by 8 bases and J by 0 bases, leaving 8 bases between them. Written as DNA, the CDR3 is TGTGCCAGCAAAATCACCTCTGGGGCCAACGTCCTGACTTTC. The encoded protein is CASKITSGANVLTF.

This clone turned up a few times. The chain links TRBV15 to TRBJ2-7; 8 nucleotides align to TRBD1. The DNA end favors TRBJ2-5, so the J call may be wrong. CDR1 LNHNV and CDR2 YYDKDF come from the germline V gene (reference sequence). The CDR3 loop spans 15 amino acids. In DNA, the CDR3 is TGTGCCACCAGCCGAATGAGGACAGGGCAAGAGACCCAGTACTTC. As protein: CATSRMRTGQETQYF.

This clone was seen only a few times. A much larger clone sits a single nucleotide away, making a read error possible. This sample also contains other DNA sequences that code for the same CDR3. The rearrangement uses TRBV28 and TRBJ2-6; D ambiguous. The CDR3 has 13 residues. The germline V gene encodes CDR1 MDHEN and CDR2 SYDVKM. Trimming stripped 1 base from V and 2 bases from J, with 0 bases between. This CDR3 is CASSLSGANVLTF. The CDR3 DNA sequence: TGTGCCAGCAGTTTATCTGGGGCCAACGTCCTGACTTTC. Together with reference TRBV28 and TRBJ2-6, the CDR3 gives the full variable domain: DVKVTQSSRYLVKRTGEKVFLECVQDMDHENMFWYRQDPGLGLRLIYFSYDVKMKEKGDIPEGYSVSREKKERFSLILESASTNQTSMYLCASSLSGANVLTFGAGSRLTVL.

The rearrangement joins TRBV4-1 to TRBJ2-5; 12 bases match TRBD1. Germline V lookup: CDR1 MGHRA, CDR2 YSYEKL. Unmatched junction bases numbered 5, after V lost 1 base and J lost 5 bases. This CDR3 comprises 16 residues. The CDR3 loop is CASSQGDRGPSETQYF. For the CDR3, the DNA is TGCGCCAGCAGCCAAGGGGACAGGGGGCCGTCGGAGACCCAGTACTTC.

The rearrangement uses TRBV2 and TRBJ1-4; 10 positions agree with TRBD1. CDR3 length: 19 residues. After removal of 4 bases from V and 0 bases from J, the junction contained 11 bases not matched to a gene. Germline lookup yields CDR1 SNHLY and CDR2 FYNNEI. The DNA of the CDR3 is TGTGCCAGCAGTGCCCAACCGGGACAGGGGTACTCAACTAATGAAAAACTGTTTTTT. It yields the protein CASSAQPGQGYSTNEKLFF.

This clone was seen only a few times. The rearrangement joins TRBV2 to TRBJ2-1; TRBD2 might be the D (6 bases). The CDR3 runs to 14 residues. V was clipped by 4 bases and J by 8 bases, with 15 bases between them. Germline V gene sequence: CDR1 SNHLY, CDR2 FYNNEI. CDR3 in DNA: TGTGCCAGCAGTGTATTACTAACGGGGGATGAGCAGTTCTTC. Residues: CASSVLLTGDEQFF.

J is TRBJ2-1 and V is TRBV5-1; TRBD1 aligns across 8 bases. The V and J ends lost 4 bases and 0 bases, in that order; junction bases with no gene match: 6. Germline V gene sequence: CDR1 SGHRS, CDR2 YFSETQ. This CDR3 has 16 amino acids. The CDR3 is CASSAGQVSSYNEQFF. The DNA of the CDR3 is TGCGCCAGCAGCGCGGGACAGGTGAGCTCCTACAATGAGCAGTTCTTC.

This clone was seen a handful of times. The chain is built from TRBV7-2 and TRBJ2-1; possibly TRBD2 for D (6 bases). Germline V gene sequence: CDR1 SGHTA, CDR2 FQGNSA. This CDR3 contains 14 residues. Trimming shortened V by 5 bases and J by 4 bases, and 12 bases separated the two germline ends. CDR3 residues: CASSALARYNEQFF. The DNA of the CDR3 is TGTGCCAGCAGCGCGCTAGCGAGATACAATGAGCAGTTCTTC.

The chain carries TRBV4-1 and TRBJ2-1; D uncertain. V dropped 4 bases and J dropped 8 bases, with 9 bases sitting between them. Germline CDR1 and CDR2: MGHRA and YSYEKL. The CDR3 spans 12 residues. The CDR3 loop reads CASSLGVDEQFF. CDR3 bases: TGCGCCAGCAGCCTTGGGGTCGATGAGCAGTTCTTC.

This clone was observed a few times. The V call is TRBV14, the J call TRBJ2-3; 10 bases line up with TRBD2. Trimming removed 5 bases from V and 3 bases from J; junction bases left unmatched: 2. Germline V gives CDR1 SGHDN, CDR2 FVKESK. The CDR3 is 14 residues long. CDR3 residues: CASSTLAGTDTQYF. In DNA, the CDR3 is TGTGCCAGCAGCACACTAGCGGGGACAGATACGCAGTATTTT.

The chain has TRBV5-1 and TRBJ2-1; D possibly uses TRBD1 or TRBD2 (7 bases each). CDR1 and CDR2 from the germline V gene are SGHRS and YFSETQ. Trimming removed 3 bases from V and 2 bases from J, with 24 bases in between. The CDR3 spans 19 residues. The CDR3 loop reads CASSSTGGQALTTYNEQFF. CDR3 nucleotide sequence: TGCGCCAGCAGCTCCACGGGAGGACAGGCTCTCACCACCTACAATGAGCAGTTCTTC.

The table lists this clone with a few counts. This chain links TRBV28 with TRBJ2-7, with 11 nucleotides matching TRBD2. This CDR3 is built from 16 residues. CDR1 and CDR2 from the germline V gene are MDHEN and SYDVKM. Trimming cost V 5 bases and J 2 bases; bases outside gene matches: 8. Written as DNA, the CDR3 is TGTGCCAGCAGTCCCGGGGGGACTAGCGGAACCTACGAGCAGTACTTC. Protein product: CASSPGGTSGTYEQYF.

The CDR3 is CASSQTTTGGYTF. CDR3 nucleotides: TGTGCCAGCAGCCAAACCACCACGGGGGGCTACACCTTC. The chain links TRBV14 to TRBJ1-2; unclear D gene. The V end lost 2 bases, the J end lost 8 bases, and 12 bases lay between the germline ends. Germline V gene lookup returns CDR1 SGHDN and CDR2 FVKESK. This CDR3 contains 13 residues.

This clone was recorded a few times. The chain carries TRBV9 and TRBJ2-7; D not certain. CDR1 and CDR2 from the germline V gene are SGDLS and YYNGEE. There are 14 residues in the CDR3. V was clipped by 3 bases and J by 0 bases, with 10 bases between them. The CDR3 is CASSARPSSYEQYF. In DNA form, the CDR3 reads TGTGCCAGCAGCGCCAGACCCAGCTCCTACGAGCAGTACTTC.

This clone showed up just a few times. The chain couples TRBV7-8 to TRBJ1-5, with 7 nucleotides matching TRBD1. Looked up from germline, CDR1 is SGHVS and CDR2 is FQNEAQ. The CDR3 loop spans 15 amino acids. The trim removed 5 bases at V and 8 bases at J, leaving 12 bases unmatched. The CDR3 sequence is CASSHDRVGFKPQHF. For the CDR3, the DNA is TGTGCCAGCAGCCACGACAGGGTGGGCTTTAAGCCCCAGCATTTT.